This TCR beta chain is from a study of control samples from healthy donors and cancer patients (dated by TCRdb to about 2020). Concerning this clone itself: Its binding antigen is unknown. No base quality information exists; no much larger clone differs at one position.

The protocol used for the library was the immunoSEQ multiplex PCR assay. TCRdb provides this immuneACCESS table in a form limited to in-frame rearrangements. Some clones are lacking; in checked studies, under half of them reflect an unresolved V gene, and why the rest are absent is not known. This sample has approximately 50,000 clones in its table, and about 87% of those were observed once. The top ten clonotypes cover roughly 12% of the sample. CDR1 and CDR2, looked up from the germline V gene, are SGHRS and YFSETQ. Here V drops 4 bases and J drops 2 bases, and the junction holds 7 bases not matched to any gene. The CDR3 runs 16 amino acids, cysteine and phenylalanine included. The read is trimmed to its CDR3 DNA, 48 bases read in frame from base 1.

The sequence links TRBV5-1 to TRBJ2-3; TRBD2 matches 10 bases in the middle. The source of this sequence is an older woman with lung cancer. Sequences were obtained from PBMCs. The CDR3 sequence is CASSPGGTSDTDTQYF. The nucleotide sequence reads TGCGCCAGCAGCCCCGGCGGGACTAGCGACACAGATACGCAGTATTTT.